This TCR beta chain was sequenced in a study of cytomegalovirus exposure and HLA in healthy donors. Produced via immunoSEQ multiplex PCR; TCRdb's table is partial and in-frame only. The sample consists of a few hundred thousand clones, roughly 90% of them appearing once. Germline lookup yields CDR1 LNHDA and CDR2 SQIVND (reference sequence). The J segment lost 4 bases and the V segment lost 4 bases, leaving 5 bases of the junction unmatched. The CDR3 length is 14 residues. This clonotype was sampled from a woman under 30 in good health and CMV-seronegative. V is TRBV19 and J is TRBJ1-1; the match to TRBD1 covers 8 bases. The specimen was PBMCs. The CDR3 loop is CASSRTGSGTEAFF. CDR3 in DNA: TGTGCCAGTAGTAGGACAGGGTCGGGCACTGAAGCTTTCTTT.